Listed below are T cell receptor beta chains from one sample, sequenced in a study of cytomegalovirus exposure and HLA in healthy donors. Assay used: immunoSEQ multiplex PCR; TCRdb lists only in-frame clones, some missing. The table lists about 73,000 clones, around 94% of them singletons. Sequencing was carried out using PBMCs. The receptor set was obtained from a woman younger than 30 in good health and CMV-seropositive. Both conserved end residues are part of each CDR3. A D gene is named only where the DNA matches it firmly. Clone size is shown for a subset of rows, as once, few, many or a class of expanded clone.

d_call	v_call	clone_size	j_call	cdr3_aa	cdr3_nt
TRBD2	TRBV5-4	once	TRBJ2-3	CASSLASLAGALYF	TGTGCCAGCAGCTTGGCCTCACTAGCGGGAGCCTTATATTTT
TRBD2	TRBV5-8	-	TRBJ2-7	CASSLSFREGPYEQYF	TGTGCCAGCAGCTTGTCCTTTCGGGAGGGCCCCTACGAGCAGTACTTC
TRBD1	TRBV28	-	TRBJ1-5	CASRGTVSNQPQHF	TGTGCCAGCAGAGGGACAGTTAGCAATCAGCCCCAGCATTTT
-	TRBV20-1	-	TRBJ2-3	CSAYDSDTQYF	TGCAGTGCTTACGACTCAGATACGCAGTATTTT
TRBD1	TRBV15	-	TRBJ2-1	CVTSRGHNRGTGVNEQFF	TGTGTCACCAGCAGAGGACATAATCGCGGGACAGGGGTAAATGAGCAGTTCTTC
-	TRBV27	-	TRBJ1-4	CASSLRGNEKLFF	TGTGCCAGCAGTTTACGGGGTAATGAAAAACTGTTTTTT
TRBD2	TRBV4-1	-	TRBJ2-3	CASSQESEGAGGLGGDTQYF	TGCGCCAGCAGCCAAGAGAGTGAAGGAGCGGGAGGGCTCGGAGGAGATACGCAGTATTTT
TRBD1	TRBV6-5	-	TRBJ2-7	CASSYQDRATYEQYF	TGTGCCAGCAGTTACCAGGACAGGGCAACCTACGAGCAGTACTTC
TRBD2	TRBV11-3	-	TRBJ2-3	CASSLRGGIDTQYF	TGTGCCAGCAGCTTACGCGGGGGAATAGATACGCAGTATTTT
-	TRBV4-1	once	TRBJ1-4	CASSPGGGGGGLNEKLFF	TGCGCCAGCAGCCCCGGGGGGGGCGGTGGGGGCCTTAATGAAAAACTGTTTTTT
-	TRBV27	-	TRBJ2-1	CASSRPRLAYSYNEQFF	TGTGCCAGCAGTCGCCCCCGGCTAGCCTATTCCTACAATGAGCAGTTCTTC
TRBD1	TRBV6-6	-	TRBJ2-2	CASTLNRGGNTGELFF	TGTGCCAGCACCTTAAACAGGGGCGGGAACACCGGGGAGCTGTTTTTT
TRBD1	TRBV25-1	-	TRBJ2-7	CASSERQGIYEQYF	TGTGCCAGCAGTGAACGACAGGGGATATACGAGCAGTACTTC
-	TRBV5-4	-	TRBJ2-5	CASSQGAASEETQYF	TGTGCCAGCAGCCAAGGGGCCGCATCTGAAGAGACCCAGTACTTC
-	TRBV6-1	-	TRBJ2-7	CASSELEVHEQYF	TGTGCCAGCAGTGAACTAGAGGTCCACGAGCAGTACTTC
TRBD1	TRBV30	-	TRBJ1-1	CAWSGRQGRWAEAFF	TGTGCCTGGAGTGGTAGACAGGGTAGATGGGCTGAAGCTTTCTTT